This entry lists 26 T cell receptor beta chains sequenced from one sample in a study of blood T cell repertoires in COVID-19. Some clones are missing from TCRdb's copy, which holds only in-frame ones; the method was immunoSEQ multiplex PCR. The sample holds around 180,000 clones; about 85% are singletons and the top ten take 9.8%. Sequenced sample: peripheral blood. Every receptor here comes from an elderly woman with acute or convalescent COVID-19.

The V call is TRBV6-1, the J call TRBJ2-1, with D possibly matching TRBD1 (6 bases). Germline CDR1 reads MNHNS; CDR2 reads SASEGT. CDR3 length: 14 residues. The V and J ends lost 1 base and 6 bases respectively, with 10 bases between them. The CDR3 spells CASSEGGPSNEQFF. The DNA of the CDR3 is TGTGCCAGCAGTGAAGGGGGGCCGTCCAATGAGCAGTTCTTC.

This chain links TRBV5-8 with TRBJ1-1, with D maybe TRBD1 (6 bases). The CDR3 has 15 amino acids. With 4 bases removed from V and 0 bases from J, the gap between germline ends came to 13 bases. Germline CDR1 reads SGHTS; CDR2 reads YDEGEE. The CDR3 nucleotides read TGTGCCAGCAGCGATTCCGGGACACTGAACACTGAAGCTTTCTTT. This codes for CASSDSGTLNTEAFF.

The chain joins TRBV7-2 to TRBJ2-5, with D possibly TRBD2 on 6 matching bases. CDR1 is SGHTA, CDR2 FQGNSA, per germline. Trimming removed 5 bases from V and 5 bases from J, with 15 bases in between. CDR3 length equals 14 residues. CDR3 region: CASSTLGRHETQYF. The CDR3 nucleotides are TGTGCCAGCAGCACCCTAGGGAGGCACGAGACCCAGTACTTC. Full variable domain (outside the CDR3, taken from reference TRBV7-2 and TRBJ2-5): GAGVSQSPSNKVTEKGKDVELRCDPISGHTALYWYRQSLGQGLEFLIYFQGNSAPDKSGLPSDRFSAERTGGSVSTLTIQRTQQEDSAVYLCASSTLGRHETQYFGPGTRLLVL.

The V gene is TRBV2, the J gene TRBJ1-2; TRBD1 might be the D (5 bases). Germline V gene lookup returns CDR1 SNHLY and CDR2 FYNNEI. V lost 6 bases and J 4 bases, leaving 15 bases between the germline ends. This CDR3 spans 14 amino acids. The CDR3 reads CASSLSTETYGYTF. The CDR3 region has the DNA TGTGCCAGCAGCCTCTCGACAGAGACCTATGGCTACACCTTC.

The V gene is TRBV5-6, the J gene TRBJ2-4; 7 positions match TRBD1. V trimming: 4 bases; J trimming: 16 bases; junction bases outside the gene matches: 17. The CDR3 sequence is 14 residues long. CDR1 is SGHDT and CDR2 is YYEEEE in the germline V gene. In DNA form, the CDR3 reads TGTGCCAGCAGCCCCGCCTCAGTCCGGGACAGTACATACTTC. This codes for CASSPASVRDSTYF.

This clone has more than one count but fewer than ten. This chain links TRBV19 with TRBJ1-2, with D perhaps matching TRBD1 (5 bases). The V gene's germline CDR1 is LNHDA and CDR2 SQIVND (reference sequence). V shed 5 bases and J shed 4 bases, with 11 bases lying between them. The CDR3 length is 13 residues. The CDR3 region is CASSSDSAYGYTF. The DNA for the CDR3 is TGTGCCAGTAGTTCAGACAGCGCCTATGGCTACACCTTC.

As concerns this clone: Other DNA sequences in the same sample also yield this CDR3. This chain connects TRBV5-1 to TRBJ2-1, with D perhaps matching TRBD2 (6 bases). This CDR3 contains 14 residues. Germline V gene lookup returns CDR1 SGHRS and CDR2 YFSETQ. V lost 0 bases to trimming and J lost 5 bases, with 9 bases between them. CDR3 sequence: CASSLAGVNNEQFF. Written as DNA, the CDR3 is TGCGCCAGCAGCTTGGCGGGGGTAAACAATGAGCAGTTCTTC.

The CDR3 DNA reads as TGTGCCAGCAGCTCCGCCCCGACTAGCCTAGATACGCAGTATTTT. Protein: CASSSAPTSLDTQYF. The chain joins TRBV11-3 to TRBJ2-3, with 7 bases matching TRBD2. The CDR3 contains 15 residues. The J segment lost 5 bases and the V segment lost 4 bases, leaving 9 bases of the junction unmatched. In germline, CDR1 is SGHNT, CDR2 YENEEA.

This chain joins TRBV7-8 and TRBJ1-1; 8 bases map to TRBD1. J lost 1 base, V lost 4 bases, and 11 bases had no gene match. This CDR3 contains 17 residues. The germline gives CDR1 SGHVS, CDR2 FQNEAQ. CDR3 residues: CASSWSRGLEGNTEAFF. The CDR3 bases are TGTGCCAGCAGCTGGAGCAGGGGGCTGGAGGGGAACACTGAAGCTTTCTTT.

A note on this clone: This may stem from a read error, because a much larger clone lies one nucleotide away. Other DNA sequences from this sample encode an identical CDR3 as well. The CDR3 sequence: CASSPGTGGTEAFF. In DNA form, the CDR3 reads TGTGCCAGCAGCCCCGGGACAGGAGGGACTGAAGCTTTCTTT. This sequence joins TRBV7-3 and TRBJ1-1; 8 nucleotides line up with TRBD1. Per germline, CDR1 SGHTA and CDR2 FQGTGA. The CDR3 consists of 14 residues. After removal of 5 bases from V and 5 bases from J, the junction contained 7 bases not matched to a gene.

The rearrangement uses TRBV10-3 and TRBJ1-2; 7 positions agree with TRBD1. CDR3 length: 12 residues. V trimming: 4 bases; J trimming: 6 bases; junction bases outside the gene matches: 2. The germline V gene has CDR1 ENHRY and CDR2 SYGVKD. The CDR3 DNA sequence: TGTGCCATCAGTGGGGACAGAGATGGCTACACCTTC. Its protein is CAISGDRDGYTF.

This clone has a single count. The rearrangement uses TRBV12-3 or TRBV12-4 and TRBJ2-7; 8 bases agree with TRBD1. V dropped 3 bases and J dropped 4; count of bases not matched to a gene: 2. CDR3 size: 13 residues. This CDR3 is CASSFRGQYEQYF. As DNA, the CDR3 is TGTGCCAGCAGTTTCAGGGGGCAATACGAGCAGTACTTC.

CDR3: CASTYSGGRQETQYF. The CDR3 DNA is TGCGCCAGCACCTATTCTGGAGGGCGACAAGAGACCCAGTACTTC. The chain couples TRBV10-2 to TRBJ2-5; the D gene is possibly TRBD2 (6 bases). Trimming pared 7 bases from V and 2 bases from J, leaving 17 bases between. The germline V gene has CDR1 WSHSY and CDR2 SAAADI. The CDR3 runs to 15 residues.

This clone was counted only a few times. V usage is TRBV5-6 and J usage is TRBJ1-5; the D is unclear. The CDR3 runs 15 residues. Trimming left V 1 base short and J 2 bases short, with 10 bases between. Per germline, CDR1 SGHDT and CDR2 YYEEEE. This chain's CDR3 is CASSLRSTGNQPQHF. The CDR3 region has the DNA TGTGCCAGCAGCTTGAGATCTACTGGCAATCAGCCCCAGCATTTT.

The gene calls are TRBV9 and TRBJ2-5, with TRBD2 matching over 8 bases. CDR3 length: 16 amino acids. Germline CDR1 reads SGDLS; CDR2 reads YYNGEE. Losses at the gene ends were 1 base for V and 5 bases for J; bases not matched to a gene: 10. As DNA, the CDR3 is TGTGCCAGCAGCGTAACTAGCGGAAGGGCAGGGGAGACCCAGTACTTC. It yields the protein CASSVTSGRAGETQYF.

The V call is TRBV6-1, the J call TRBJ1-1; D unresolved. Germline CDR1 MNHNS, CDR2 SASEGT. V lost 3 bases to trimming and J lost 2 bases, with 13 bases between them. The length of the CDR3 is 15 residues. The chain's CDR3 is CASSDPPLPNTEAFF. Here the CDR3 DNA reads TGTGCCAGCAGTGATCCCCCTCTACCTAACACTGAAGCTTTCTTT.

The chain employs TRBV6-6 and TRBJ2-7, with a possible D match to TRBD1 (5 bases). V dropped 7 bases and J dropped 6 bases, with 13 bases sitting between them. This CDR3 spans 12 amino acids. Per the germline V gene, CDR1 is MNHNY and CDR2 is SVGAGI (reference sequence). This chain's CDR3 is CASTVTGGEQYF. CDR3 nucleotide sequence: TGTGCCAGCACCGTAACAGGTGGCGAGCAGTACTTC.

V gene TRBV27 combines with J gene TRBJ2-5; tentative D call: TRBD1 (6 bases). Trimming took 4 bases from V and 1 from J, leaving 13 bases between them. The CDR3 consists of 15 residues. CDR1 MNHEY and CDR2 SMNVEV come from the germline V gene (reference sequence). CDR3 sequence reads: CASSSIDRFQETQYF. The CDR3 DNA sequence: TGTGCCAGCAGTTCAATCGACAGGTTCCAAGAGACCCAGTACTTC.

The gene calls are TRBV7-9 and TRBJ2-5; TRBD1 is a possible D gene (5 bases). From germline, CDR1 is SEHNR and CDR2 FQNEAQ (reference sequence). This CDR3 is 14 amino acids long. V was cut by 5 bases and J by 0 bases, with 10 bases left in between. For the CDR3, the DNA is TGTGCCAGCAGCCCCTCAGGGTACCAAGAGACCCAGTACTTC. As protein: CASSPSGYQETQYF.

The chain links TRBV1 to TRBJ2-7; the D call in the table, TRBD1, was not verified against the DNA. TRBV1 is a pseudogene segment. The CDR3 covers 17 residues. This chain's CDR3 is CTSSQDRGQVISYEQYF. The DNA of the CDR3 is TGCACCAGCAGCCAAGATAGGGGACAGGTCATATCCTACGAGCAGTACTTC.

The chain recombines TRBV9 with TRBJ2-7; 9 nucleotides match TRBD1. The CDR3 is 15 residues long. J gave up 2 bases and V 1 base, and 4 bases lay outside the gene matches. The V gene's germline CDR1 is SGDLS and CDR2 YYNGEE. CDR3: CASSVSGQGTYEQYF. CDR3 bases: TGTGCCAGCAGCGTATCGGGACAGGGAACCTACGAGCAGTACTTC. Using reference TRBV9 and TRBJ2-7 for the parts outside the CDR3, the full variable domain is DSGVTQTPKHLITATGQRVTLRCSPRSGDLSVYWYQQSLDQGLQFLIQYYNGEERAKGNILERFSAQQFPDLHSELNLSSLELGDSALYFCASSVSGQGTYEQYFGPGTRLTVT.

There are a few counts of this clone. The V and J genes are TRBV19 and TRBJ2-1, with D maybe TRBD2 (5 bases). Germline V gene lookup returns CDR1 LNHDA and CDR2 SQIVND (reference sequence). CDR3 length: 11 amino acids. The ends were cut back, 7 bases at V and 12 bases at J, with 13 bases in the middle. CDR3 amino acids: CASTRGAWQFF. The CDR3 bases are TGTGCCAGTACCCGGGGTGCGTGGCAGTTCTTC.

Points on this clone: This specimen includes other DNA sequences encoding the same CDR3. V and J are TRBV9 and TRBJ2-1; 10 bases fit TRBD2. J lost 4 bases, V lost 0 bases, and 1 base had no gene match. From germline, CDR1 is SGDLS and CDR2 YYNGEE. The CDR3 spans 15 residues. CDR3 coding DNA: TGTGCCAGCAGCGTAGAACTAGCGGGATACAATGAGCAGTTCTTC. Protein product: CASSVELAGYNEQFF. Supplemented by reference TRBV9 and TRBJ2-1, the full variable domain reads DSGVTQTPKHLITATGQRVTLRCSPRSGDLSVYWYQQSLDQGLQFLIQYYNGEERAKGNILERFSAQQFPDLHSELNLSSLELGDSALYFCASSVELAGYNEQFFGPGTRLTVL.

CDR3 nucleotides: TGTGCCAGCAGCCAGAACGGTGATAGCAATCAGCCCCAGCATTTT. Its protein is CASSQNGDSNQPQHF. This chain joins TRBV4-2 and TRBJ1-5; D unresolved. Germline V gene sequence: CDR1 LGHNA, CDR2 YNFKEQ. This CDR3 is 15 amino acids long. V shed 3 bases and J shed 0 bases, with 9 bases lying between them.

The chain joins TRBV5-6 to TRBJ2-5, with D possibly matching TRBD2 (5 bases). The germline V and J ends were trimmed by 0 bases and 5 bases, with 11 bases remaining between them. This CDR3 has 14 residues. Germline V CDR1 and CDR2: SGHDT, YYEEEE. In DNA, the CDR3 is TGTGCCAGCAGCTTGGTTCGGGGTGCGGAGACCCAGTACTTC. Protein product: CASSLVRGAETQYF.

This chain links TRBV5-1 with TRBJ2-3; a possible D gene is TRBD2 (5 bases). Germline values: CDR1 SGHRS, CDR2 YFSETQ. The CDR3 spans 15 residues. The germline V and J ends were trimmed by 2 bases and 2 bases, with 12 bases remaining between them. CDR3 nucleotide sequence: TGCGCCAGCAGCTTATCCGGGATCCACACAGATACGCAGTATTTT. It encodes CASSLSGIHTDTQYF.